This passage covers 4 T cell receptor beta chains from one sample sequenced in a study of tumor and adjacent non-tumor tissue in lung cancer. TCRbeta libraries were built with three rounds of nested PCR, modified from ARM-PCR. MiXCR was run by TCRdb on the multiplex PCR reads, yielding one entry per CDR3 protein. The sample shows 55,000 to 75,000 distinct CDR3 sequences, just under 60% of them seen only once. RNA was extracted from bulk tissue without any cell sorting. Sequencing input: lung tumor tissue. These TCRs come from a man aged 50-60 years with non-small cell lung cancer.

V is TRBV5-1 and J is TRBJ2-7, with D possibly matching TRBD2 (6 bases). Trimming took off 0 bases at V and 3 bases at J, with 10 bases between the two ends. This CDR3 has 14 amino acids. Germline V gives CDR1 SGHRS, CDR2 YFSETQ. The CDR3 DNA reads as TGCGCCAGCAGCTTGGAGCGGGCCAACTACGAGCAGTACTTC. It yields the protein CASSLERANYEQYF.

For this clonotype: The germline gene is not matched at one end of the junction; a read error may be the cause. This chain connects TRBV7-8 to TRBJ2-2; maybe TRBD1 (5 bases). Germline V gives CDR1 SGHVS, CDR2 FQNEAQ. CDR3 size: 15 residues. As DNA, the CDR3 is TGTGCCAGCAGCTCATCCCACTCGGACACCTGGGAGCTGTTTTTT. This encodes CASSSSHSDTWELFF.

A note on this clonotype: A read error may explain this, as a much larger clone is one base away. The CDR3 loop is CASIITPRGTDTQYF. The CDR3 DNA sequence: TGTGCCAGCATCATAACCCCAAGGGGCACAGATACGCAGTATTTT. The chain has TRBV6-6 and TRBJ2-3; D is unresolved. The CDR3 sequence is 15 residues long. The germline V and J ends were trimmed by 7 bases and 1 base, with 15 bases remaining between them. CDR1 is MNHNY, CDR2 SVGAGI, per germline (reference sequence).

V and J are TRBV20-1 and TRBJ2-3, with TRBD2 matching over 11 bases. The CDR3 runs to 16 residues. Germline CDR1 and CDR2: DFQATT and SNEGSKA (reference sequence). Trimming at V came to 4 bases and at J to 15 bases, leaving 21 bases not matched to a gene. The CDR3 spells CSAKASGRFRTDTYYF. DNA for the CDR3: TGCAGTGCTAAGGCTAGCGGGAGGTTTCGGACAGATACGTACTATTTT.